This TCR beta chain was sequenced during a study of blood T cell repertoires in COVID-19. Study-wide background: The study drew acute and convalescent COVID-19 samples from the United States, Italy and Spain. Sample material is recorded as cDNA or gDNA derived from T cells, B-cell-depleted T cells, or PBMCs.

V was pared by 9 bases and J by 11 bases, with 11 bases of the junction left unmatched. CDR3 length equals 14 residues. The germline CDR1 and CDR2 sequences are SGHAT and FQNNGV. Method: immunoSEQ multiplex PCR; TCRdb's copy keeps in-frame clones and lacks some. Of approximately 440,000 clones listed, about 92% are singletons. All enrollees were about 18 to 90 years old and from 20 to 25 US areas. Recovered status in Cohort 3 required two negative PCRs, clearance, or symptom resolution. The TCR originated in a man aged 18 to 30 who had recovered from COVID-19. The J gene is TRBJ2-3, the V gene TRBV11-2, with 13 nucleotides matching TRBD2. Sequenced input: PBMCs or T cells enriched from blood (not recorded which). The CDR3 protein is CASRGLAGSVGQYF. Here the CDR3 DNA reads TGTGCCAGTAGGGGACTAGCGGGATCGGTGGGGCAGTATTTT.